Following are 25 T cell receptor beta chains from one sample sequenced in a study of OX40 agonist ivuxolimab in advanced cancers. TCRdb's table, derived via immunoSEQ multiplex PCR, lists solely in-frame clones and lacks some. The profile shows about 61,000 clones, roughly nine tenths of them singletons. The sequencing used CD4+ or CD8+ T cells sorted from blood, collected in a trial of the OX40 agonist ivuxolimab. The receptor source for this set is an adult with an advanced solid tumor such as melanoma, head and neck, liver or kidney cancer.

The rearrangement joins TRBV10-2 to TRBJ2-2, with 7 bases fitting TRBD2. The ends lost 6 bases at V and 7 bases at J; junction bases unmatched: 8. The CDR3 has 14 amino acids. Per the germline V gene, CDR1 is WSHSY and CDR2 is SAAADI. The CDR3 reads CASRASPGGGELFF. CDR3 DNA: TGCGCCAGCAGGGCGAGCCCGGGGGGCGGGGAGCTGTTTTTT.

The rearrangement links TRBV30 to TRBJ1-4; no firm D call. This CDR3 is 14 amino acids long. Trimming took off 0 bases at V and 8 bases at J, with 13 bases between the two ends. Germline assignment: CDR1 GTSNPN and CDR2 SVGIG (reference sequence). The CDR3 sequence is CAWSVRGFREKLFF. As DNA, the CDR3 is TGTGCCTGGAGTGTACGCGGGTTTCGCGAAAAACTGTTTTTT.

DNA for the CDR3: TGTGCCAGCACCCGAGGGTCCATAGGGAACACTGAAGCTTTCTTT. This sequence encodes CASTRGSIGNTEAFF. The chain is built from TRBV6-1 and TRBJ1-1; D is uncertain. The CDR3 has 15 residues. V gave up 7 bases and J gave up 1 base, with 16 bases separating them. In germline, CDR1 is MNHNS, CDR2 SASEGT.

The chain is built from TRBV7-9 and TRBJ2-7, with D maybe TRBD1 (5 bases). Trimming removed 2 bases at V and 5 bases at J, with 22 bases between. CDR1 SEHNR and CDR2 FQNEAQ come from the germline V gene (reference sequence). This CDR3 region has 17 residues. CDR3 coding DNA: TGTGCCAGCAGCTTAATGGGGCCGGTGGGGAATCTCCACGAGCAGTACTTC. It is translated as CASSLMGPVGNLHEQYF.

The chain combines TRBV11-2 with TRBJ1-1; 8 bases align to TRBD1. The germline V gene has CDR1 SGHAT and CDR2 FQNNGV. The V gene end was trimmed by 6 bases and the J gene end by 4 bases; junction bases not matched to a gene: 10. The CDR3 is 15 residues long. Here the CDR3 DNA reads TGTGCCAGCAGAACTCGGACAGGGTTCGGCACTGAAGCTTTCTTT. It encodes CASRTRTGFGTEAFF. Variable domain in full (rest from reference TRBV11-2 and TRBJ1-1): EAGVAQSPRYKIIEKRQSVAFWCNPISGHATLYWYQQILGQGPKLLIQFQNNGVVDDSQLPKDRFSAERLKGVDSTLKIQPAKLEDSAVYLCASRTRTGFGTEAFFGQGTRLTVV.

The chain has TRBV4-1 and TRBJ1-2; D remains unclear. Deletions cut 1 base from V and 2 bases from J, with 8 bases between. Germline V gene sequence: CDR1 MGHRA, CDR2 YSYEKL. The CDR3 has 14 residues. The CDR3 loop is CASSQVGVNYGYTF. CDR3 sequence (DNA): TGCGCCAGCAGCCAAGTAGGAGTGAACTATGGCTACACCTTC.

This rearrangement joins TRBV9 to TRBJ2-2; D is unclear. The germline V gene encodes CDR1 SGDLS and CDR2 YYNGEE. This CDR3 comprises 15 residues. V was cut by 0 bases and J by 5 bases, with 11 bases left in between. The CDR3 bases are TGTGCCAGCAGCGTAGTTGAATCTCGGACCGGGGAGCTGTTTTTT. Translation: CASSVVESRTGELFF.

The genes are TRBV7-8 and TRBJ2-1; D is perhaps TRBD1 (7 bases). The germline CDR1 and CDR2 sequences are SGHVS and FQNEAQ. V dropped 4 bases and J dropped 7 bases, with 20 bases sitting between them. CDR3 length equals 16 residues. In nucleotides, the CDR3 is TGTGCCAGCAGCTCCGCGGGGAGACAGGGAGTAAATGAGCAGTTCTTC. This codes for CASSSAGRQGVNEQFF.

In this sample, this clone turned up once. The CDR3 reads CASSSERGGSTDTQYF. CDR3 bases: TGTGCCAGCAGCTCGGAGCGGGGGGGTAGCACAGATACGCAGTATTTT. The gene calls are TRBV7-2 and TRBJ2-3; 10 bases map to TRBD2. Trimming at V came to 4 bases and at J to 0 bases, leaving 4 bases not matched to a gene. In germline, CDR1 is SGHTA, CDR2 FQGNSA. The CDR3 has 16 amino acids.

J is TRBJ2-1 and V is TRBV5-5; 8 positions match TRBD1. V lost 3 bases, J lost 3 bases, and 11 bases stayed unmatched. This CDR3 spans 17 amino acids. Germline V lookup: CDR1 SGHKS, CDR2 YYEKEE (reference sequence). The CDR3 protein is CASSSIPPGGRYNEQFF. The CDR3 DNA is TGTGCCAGCAGCTCTATCCCCCCAGGGGGCCGCTACAATGAGCAGTTCTTC.

This chain connects TRBV7-2 to TRBJ2-1; TRBD2 aligns across 8 bases. The V gene end was trimmed by 4 bases and the J gene end by 7 bases; junction bases not matched to a gene: 9. The CDR3 length is 15 residues. Germline values: CDR1 SGHTA, CDR2 FQGNSA. CDR3 nucleotides: TGTGCCAGCAGCTACACGGGGGGGGCCAGGAATGAGCAGTTCTTC. Translating it yields CASSYTGGARNEQFF.

The chain recombines TRBV5-1 with TRBJ1-2; TRBD1 is a possible D gene (5 bases). There are 15 residues in the CDR3. Per the germline V gene, CDR1 is SGHRS and CDR2 is YFSETQ. V lost 3 bases and J lost 4, with 16 bases in between. CDR3 bases: TGCGCCAGCAGCTGGGGGACGGAGGTGGGCTATGGCTACACCTTC. Amino acids: CASSWGTEVGYGYTF. The variable domain in full, completed from reference TRBV5-1 and TRBJ1-2, reads KAGVTQTPRYLIKTRGQQVTLSCSPISGHRSVSWYQQTPGQGLQFLFEYFSETQRNKGNFPGRFSGRQFSNSRSEMNVSTLELGDSALYLCASSWGTEVGYGYTFGSGTRLTVV.

The V and J genes are TRBV5-4 and TRBJ1-1; D gene ambiguous. The germline gives CDR1 SGHNT, CDR2 YYREEE (reference sequence). The ends were cut back, 5 bases at V and 6 bases at J, with 20 bases in the middle. This CDR3 has 15 amino acids. The CDR3 DNA is TGTGCCAGCAGGGCTAAGGCGGCGCCGTTCGCTGAAGCTTTCTTT. It is translated as CASRAKAAPFAEAFF.

V is TRBV19 and J is TRBJ2-3; D may be TRBD1 or TRBD2 (5 bases each). Deletions cut 7 bases from V and 3 bases from J, with 20 bases between. The length of the CDR3 is 16 residues. The germline CDR1 and CDR2 sequences are LNHDA and SQIVND (reference sequence). The CDR3 nucleotides read TGTGCCAGTACTTCTCCGAGAGGGGTTCGGACAGATACGCAGTATTTT. This translates into CASTSPRGVRTDTQYF.

The J gene is TRBJ1-2, the V gene TRBV28; D unclear. Germline V CDR1 and CDR2: MDHEN, SYDVKM. Trimming removed 4 bases at V and 8 bases at J, with 14 bases between. CDR3 length: 13 amino acids. This chain's CDR3 is CASSSDGERGYTF. The CDR3 DNA reads as TGTGCCAGCAGTTCGGACGGGGAGAGGGGCTACACCTTC.

V gene TRBV19 combines with J gene TRBJ1-2; perhaps TRBD1 as D (6 bases). The germline V gene encodes CDR1 LNHDA and CDR2 SQIVND (reference sequence). The ends were cut back, 6 bases at V and 4 bases at J, with 15 bases in the middle. The length of the CDR3 is 14 residues. CDR3 sequence (DNA): TGTGCCAGTAGGGCTTCAGGGGCTTCCTATGGCTACACCTTC. Amino acids: CASRASGASYGYTF.

The chain carries TRBV7-2 and TRBJ1-4; D might be TRBD1 (5 bases). The CDR3 spans 12 residues. Per the germline V gene, CDR1 is SGHTA and CDR2 is FQGNSA. V lost 4 bases to trimming and J lost 8 bases, with 8 bases between them. CDR3 sequence (DNA): TGTGCCAGCAGCTGGTGGGGGGAAAAACTGTTTTTT. It codes for CASSWWGEKLFF.

This rearrangement joins TRBV14 to TRBJ2-1, with a weak D call TRBD2 (6 bases). V lost 4 bases to trimming and J lost 7 bases, with 17 bases between them. Germline V gives CDR1 SGHDN, CDR2 FVKESK. This CDR3 is 15 amino acids long. The CDR3 sequence: CASSRLSFGGNEQFF. The CDR3 DNA reads TGTGCCAGCAGCCGTTTGTCCTTCGGAGGGAATGAGCAGTTCTTC.

The chain has TRBV4-1 and TRBJ1-2, with D maybe TRBD1 (5 bases). V gave up 0 bases and J gave up 8 bases, with 22 bases separating them. Germline V lookup: CDR1 MGHRA, CDR2 YSYEKL. The CDR3 runs to 17 residues. The CDR3 DNA is TGCGCCAGCAGCCAAGACCCCGACAGAGCGAGAATGGGAGGCTACACCTTC. It yields the protein CASSQDPDRARMGGYTF.

The rearrangement joins TRBV19 to TRBJ1-2, with a possible D match to TRBD1 (6 bases). The CDR3 runs 14 residues. The germline V gene encodes CDR1 LNHDA and CDR2 SQIVND (reference sequence). V was shortened by 5 bases and J by 5 bases, with 15 bases between the two germline ends. In nucleotides, the CDR3 is TGTGCCAGTAGTGAGATGGGACAAGTGTATGGCTACACCTTC. This gives the protein CASSEMGQVYGYTF.

This chain joins TRBV18 and TRBJ2-1, with unresolved D. The CDR3 spans 14 residues. Germline V gene sequence: CDR1 KGHSH, CDR2 LQKENI. V lost 2 bases, J lost 7 bases, and 12 bases lay in between. The CDR3 DNA is TGTGCCAGCTCACCAGAGATGGTCGAGAATGAGCAGTTCTTC. Translated, it gives CASSPEMVENEQFF.

The chain employs TRBV19 and TRBJ1-2, with a weak D call TRBD1 (6 bases). The length of the CDR3 is 13 residues. Looked up from germline, CDR1 is LNHDA and CDR2 is SQIVND (reference sequence). The ends were cut back, 6 bases at V and 3 bases at J, with 11 bases in the middle. The CDR3 here is CASRQGRDYGYTF. The CDR3 DNA sequence: TGTGCCAGTAGGCAGGGGAGGGACTATGGCTACACCTTC.

This sequence joins TRBV6-5 and TRBJ1-2; D gene ambiguous. V was cut by 8 bases and J by 0 bases, with 13 bases left in between. The CDR3 spans 14 residues. Germline CDR1 and CDR2: MNHEY and SVGAGI. CDR3 amino acids: CASSLQRANYGYTF. CDR3 bases: TGTGCCAGCTCTCTCCAGAGGGCTAACTATGGCTACACCTTC.

This chain connects TRBV2 to TRBJ1-4; D gene unclear. CDR3 length: 14 amino acids. Trimming shortened V by 3 bases and J by 6 bases, and 11 bases separated the two germline ends. Looked up from germline, CDR1 is SNHLY and CDR2 is FYNNEI. CDR3 sequence: CASSDWQPHEKLFF. The CDR3 DNA reads as TGTGCCAGCAGTGATTGGCAACCCCATGAAAAACTGTTTTTT.

V gene TRBV6-1 combines with J gene TRBJ2-5, with D perhaps matching TRBD1 or TRBD2 (5 bases each). Germline V gives CDR1 MNHNS, CDR2 SASEGT. The CDR3 is 15 residues long. V was clipped by 7 bases and J by 9 bases, with 24 bases between them. The chain's CDR3 is CASTLGTAGILAQYF. The CDR3 bases are TGTGCCAGCACTCTCGGGACGGCCGGGATCTTGGCCCAGTACTTC.